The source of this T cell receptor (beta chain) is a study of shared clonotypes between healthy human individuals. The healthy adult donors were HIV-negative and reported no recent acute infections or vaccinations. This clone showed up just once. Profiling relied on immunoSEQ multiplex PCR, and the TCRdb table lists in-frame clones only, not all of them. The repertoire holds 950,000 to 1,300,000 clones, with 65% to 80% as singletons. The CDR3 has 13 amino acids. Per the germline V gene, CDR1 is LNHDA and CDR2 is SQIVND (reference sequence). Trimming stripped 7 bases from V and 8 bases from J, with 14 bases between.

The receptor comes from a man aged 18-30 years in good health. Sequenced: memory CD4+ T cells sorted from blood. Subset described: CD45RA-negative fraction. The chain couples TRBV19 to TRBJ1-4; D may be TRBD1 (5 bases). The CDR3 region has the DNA TGTGCCAGTACCCCACCGGGGGAGGAAAAACTGTTTTTT. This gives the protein CASTPPGEEKLFF.